Reported below is one T cell receptor beta chain. One end of the junction is discordant with germline, which a read error may explain. Germline V lookup: CDR1 SGHTA, CDR2 FQGNSA. This CDR3 contains 15 residues. This sample is part of a study of Graves' ophthalmopathy and Graves' hyperthyroidism. CDR3 regions of TCR beta were amplified from RNA transcripts. Amplification began with first-round RT-PCR using HTBI primers, then second-round multiplex PCR was performed. A single record per CDR3 protein comes from TCRdb applying MiXCR to the multiplex PCR reads. Here the sample spans around 520,000 distinct CDR3 sequences, 39% being singletons.

The sequence came from an adult man with Graves' hyperthyroidism. V usage is TRBV7-2 and J usage is TRBJ2-7; D might be TRBD2 (5 bases). Sequencing was performed on peripheral blood or thyroid tissue (not recorded which). CDR3 sequence reads: CASSLGVGNVYEQYF. CDR3 in DNA: TGCGCCAGCAGCTTGGGAGTAGGGAATGTGTACGAGCAGTACTTC.